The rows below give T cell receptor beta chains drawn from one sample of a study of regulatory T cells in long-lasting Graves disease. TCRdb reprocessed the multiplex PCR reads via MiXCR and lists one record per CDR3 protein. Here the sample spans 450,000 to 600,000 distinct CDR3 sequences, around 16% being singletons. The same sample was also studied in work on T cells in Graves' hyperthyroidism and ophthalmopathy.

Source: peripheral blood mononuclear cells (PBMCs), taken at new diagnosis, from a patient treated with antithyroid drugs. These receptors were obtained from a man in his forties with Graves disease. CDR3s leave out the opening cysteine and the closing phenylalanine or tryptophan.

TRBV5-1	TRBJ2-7	ASSARDRNYEQY
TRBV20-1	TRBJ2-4	SVTSSLAKNIQY
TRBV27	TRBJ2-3	ASSFAAGYDTQY
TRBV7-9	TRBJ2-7	ASSLAPGTGPTLQQY
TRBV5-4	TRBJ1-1	ASSSGVTNTEAF
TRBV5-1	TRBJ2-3	ASSVFNTDTQY
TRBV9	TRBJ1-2	ASSATGDRVNYGYT
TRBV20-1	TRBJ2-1	SAGGSGKGNEQF
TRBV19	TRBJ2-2	ASSIRGRTGELF
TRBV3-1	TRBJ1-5	ASSQKGGGPNQPQH
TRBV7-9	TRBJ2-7	ASSPVGNYEQY
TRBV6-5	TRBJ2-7	ASSYQRLHEQY
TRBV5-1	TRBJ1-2	ASSLDDRESIGYGYT
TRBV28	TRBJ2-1	ASSKGPSYNEQF
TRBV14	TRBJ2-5	ASSQGLGSGETQY
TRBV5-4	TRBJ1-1	ASSSKFMGNTEAF
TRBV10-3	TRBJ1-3	AISESGRSSGNTIY
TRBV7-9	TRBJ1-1	ASSRGTEPSEAF